The 24 T cell receptor beta chains in this list originate from one sample, sequenced in a study of cytomegalovirus exposure and HLA in healthy donors. Researchers ran the PCR with 60 Vbeta and 13 Jbeta primers. The table came from immunoSEQ multiplex PCR; TCRdb's copy has only in-frame clones and leaves some out. The repertoire holds about 170,000 clones, with around 74% as singletons. The sample comprised PBMCs. The receptor source for this set is a female donor in good health and CMV-seronegative.

This clone was found a few times. This chain uses TRBV12-5 with TRBJ1-2, with TRBD1 matching 7 bases. The V gene's germline CDR1 is LGHNT and CDR2 FRNRAP. V lost 6 bases and J lost 4; bases outside the gene matches: 11. This CDR3 region has 15 residues. CDR3 nucleotide sequence: TGTGCTAGTGGCCCTATGACAGGGAGGACCTATGGCTACACCTTC. Its translation: CASGPMTGRTYGYTF.

The genes are TRBV5-1 and TRBJ2-1; 7 positions agree with TRBD1. The CDR3 consists of 14 residues. The trim removed 8 bases at V and 4 bases at J, leaving 9 bases unmatched. From germline, CDR1 is SGHRS and CDR2 YFSETQ. The CDR3 DNA follows: TGCGCCAGTCGAGGGACAGCGATTTACAATGAGCAGTTCTTC. As protein: CASRGTAIYNEQFF.

V is TRBV10-3 and J is TRBJ2-2; D unclear. The germline CDR1 and CDR2 sequences are ENHRY and SYGVKD. Trimming cost V 0 bases and J 2 bases, with 7 bases left between them. The CDR3 consists of 15 residues. The CDR3 loop is CAISESIENTGELFF. The CDR3 coding sequence is TGTGCCATCAGTGAGTCGATAGAAAACACCGGGGAGCTGTTTTTT.

This chain joins TRBV5-8 and TRBJ1-2; D might be TRBD1 (5 bases). The CDR3 consists of 13 residues. CDR1 and CDR2 (germline): SGHTS, YDEGEE. The germline V and J ends were trimmed by 9 bases and 3 bases, with 15 bases remaining between them. The CDR3 protein is CAISAGPDYGYTF. DNA for the CDR3: TGTGCCATCTCCGCGGGGCCGGACTATGGCTACACCTTC.

The CDR3 DNA is TGCAGCGTTACAGGGGAGTGGACTAATGAAAAACTGTTTTTT. It is translated as CSVTGEWTNEKLFF. The chain combines TRBV29-1 with TRBJ1-4, with TRBD1 matching over 7 bases. CDR1 is SQVTM and CDR2 is ANQGSEA in the germline V gene. Trimming at V came to 5 bases and at J to 2 bases, leaving 5 bases not matched to a gene. CDR3 length: 14 amino acids.

The chain joins TRBV4-1 to TRBJ2-7; D is unresolved. Trimming cost V 2 bases and J 1 base, with 9 bases left between them. The CDR3 is made up of 14 amino acids. The germline gives CDR1 MGHRA, CDR2 YSYEKL. The CDR3 loop reads CASSQLVQSYEQYF. In DNA form, the CDR3 reads TGCGCCAGCAGCCAATTGGTACAGTCCTACGAGCAGTACTTC.

The chain has TRBV7-8 and TRBJ1-5, with 9 bases aligning to TRBD1. Trimming at V came to 5 bases and at J to 5 bases, leaving 7 bases not matched to a gene. Germline loops: CDR1 SGHVS, CDR2 FQNEAQ. This CDR3 is built from 15 residues. CDR3 DNA: TGTGCCAGCAGCCATCGCAGGACAGGGGATCAGCCCCAGCATTTT. It translates to CASSHRRTGDQPQHF.

The chain joins TRBV7-2 to TRBJ2-7; the match to TRBD1 covers 7 bases. CDR3 length equals 12 residues. CDR1 and CDR2 from the germline V gene are SGHTA and FQGNSA. The ends lost 6 bases at V and 6 bases at J; junction bases unmatched: 5. DNA for the CDR3: TGTGCCAGCAGATCTTACAGGGGCGAGCAGTACTTC. Translation gives CASRSYRGEQYF. Full variable domain (outside the CDR3, taken from reference TRBV7-2 and TRBJ2-7): GAGVSQSPSNKVTEKGKDVELRCDPISGHTALYWYRQSLGQGLEFLIYFQGNSAPDKSGLPSDRFSAERTGGSVSTLTIQRTQQEDSAVYLCASRSYRGEQYFGPGTRLTVT.

This chain connects TRBV5-4 to TRBJ2-3; D is possibly TRBD2 (7 bases). This CDR3 comprises 15 residues. Germline-derived CDR1 and CDR2 are SGHNT and YYREEE (reference sequence). V lost 4 bases, J lost 2 bases, and 14 bases lay in between. As DNA, the CDR3 is TGTGCCAGCAGCCATTATGGGGGGGCCACAGATACGCAGTATTTT. It encodes CASSHYGGATDTQYF.

This chain joins TRBV11-3 and TRBJ2-7; 9 bases are shared with TRBD1. The ends lost 4 bases at V and 5 bases at J; junction bases unmatched: 9. CDR3 length: 15 residues. The germline V gene has CDR1 SGHNT and CDR2 YENEEA. In nucleotides, the CDR3 is TGTGCCAGCAGCTCCGGTCCCGGGACAGGGAACGAGCAGTACTTC. It encodes CASSSGPGTGNEQYF.

V gene TRBV7-2 combines with J gene TRBJ2-5, with 9 bases that match TRBD2. The trim removed 1 base at V and 1 base at J, leaving 13 bases unmatched. The CDR3 runs 19 residues. Per the germline V gene, CDR1 is SGHTA and CDR2 is FQGNSA. In DNA, the CDR3 is TGTGCCAGCAGCTTAGAGAGGTCAGCGGGGGGCCACCTCCAAGAGACCCAGTACTTC. Its translation: CASSLERSAGGHLQETQYF.

This sequence joins TRBV18 and TRBJ1-1; D possibly corresponds to TRBD1 (5 bases). V gave up 3 bases and J gave up 1 base, with 6 bases separating them. Germline V gene lookup returns CDR1 KGHSH and CDR2 LQKENI. The CDR3 length is 13 residues. CDR3 protein: CASSPGGNTEAFF. In DNA, the CDR3 is TGTGCCAGCTCACCCGGGGGGAACACTGAAGCTTTCTTT. The full variable domain, completed using reference TRBV18 and TRBJ1-1, is NAGVMQNPRHLVRRRGQEARLRCSPMKGHSHVYWYRQLPEEGLKFMVYLQKENIIDESGMPKERFSAEFPKEGPSILRIQQVVRGDSAAYFCASSPGGNTEAFFGQGTRLTVV.

The chain employs TRBV6-5 and TRBJ2-1; 7 bases map to TRBD2. Germline values: CDR1 MNHEY, CDR2 SVGAGI. V trimming: 0 bases; J trimming: 4 bases; junction bases outside the gene matches: 3. The CDR3 spans 15 residues. As DNA, the CDR3 is TGTGCCAGCAGTTACTCGAGGCGGGAGTACAATGAGCAGTTCTTC. This translates into CASSYSRREYNEQFF.

The J gene is TRBJ2-7, the V gene TRBV18, with 7 nucleotides matching TRBD1. The CDR3 has 17 residues. From germline, CDR1 is KGHSH and CDR2 LQKENI. After removal of 3 bases from V and 0 bases from J, the junction contained 11 bases not matched to a gene. CDR3 DNA: TGTGCCAGCTCACCCCGGCCCTCGGGACAGAACTCCTACGAGCAGTACTTC. Translating it yields CASSPRPSGQNSYEQYF.

The genes are TRBV5-6 and TRBJ2-7; 8 nucleotides line up with TRBD2. Germline lookup yields CDR1 SGHDT and CDR2 YYEEEE. V shed 3 bases, J shed 2 bases, and the junction held 4 bases outside the gene matches. The CDR3 spans 14 residues. CDR3 sequence reads: CASSWGTSAYEQYF. CDR3 nucleotides: TGTGCCAGCAGCTGGGGGACTAGTGCCTACGAGCAGTACTTC.

This chain links TRBV25-1 with TRBJ2-6; no clear D gene. Trimming removed 3 bases from V and 0 bases from J, with 3 bases in between. CDR3 length: 14 residues. Looked up from germline, CDR1 is MGHDK and CDR2 is SYGVNS. The CDR3: CASSDGSGANVLTF. The CDR3 nucleotides read TGTGCCAGCAGTGACGGCTCTGGGGCCAACGTCCTGACTTTC. Using reference TRBV25-1 and TRBJ2-6 for the parts outside the CDR3, the full variable domain is EADIYQTPRYLVIGTGKKITLECSQTMGHDKMYWYQQDPGMELHLIHYSYGVNSTEKGDLSSESTVSRIRTEHFPLTLESARPSHTSQYLCASSDGSGANVLTFGAGSRLTVL.

The gene calls are TRBV7-9 and TRBJ1-2; D is uncertain. This CDR3 has 16 amino acids. Germline CDR1 and CDR2: SEHNR and FQNEAQ (reference sequence). Trimming stripped 3 bases from V and 5 bases from J, with 19 bases between. As DNA, the CDR3 is TGTGCCAGCAGCTTGCGTTCTGGGAGTCGAAGATATGGCTACACCTTC. Encoded protein: CASSLRSGSRRYGYTF.

This clone occurred a few times. V usage is TRBV2 and J usage is TRBJ1-1; D is possibly TRBD1 (5 bases). The germline V gene encodes CDR1 SNHLY and CDR2 FYNNEI. There are 14 residues in the CDR3. V lost 0 bases and J 4 bases, leaving 9 bases between the germline ends. The CDR3 DNA reads TGTGCCAGCAGTGAAGCCTCAGGGTTCACTGAAGCTTTCTTT. This codes for CASSEASGFTEAFF.

The chain links TRBV10-3 to TRBJ2-1, with TRBD2 identical over 12 bases. CDR1 and CDR2 (germline): ENHRY, SYGVKD. This CDR3 comprises 16 residues. V was clipped by 8 bases and J by 7 bases; unmatched bases: 12. Here the CDR3 DNA reads TGTGCCATCTCTGCTGCTAGCGGGAGGGCATGGAATGAGCAGTTCTTC. This encodes CAISAASGRAWNEQFF.

This chain joins TRBV5-1 and TRBJ2-1; D may be TRBD2 (8 bases). In germline, CDR1 is SGHRS, CDR2 YFSETQ. This CDR3 spans 13 amino acids. V shed 7 bases and J shed 5 bases, with 13 bases lying between them. CDR3 DNA: TGCGCCAGCCGGGAGGGGGCCGACAATGAGCAGTTCTTC. Protein sequence: CASREGADNEQFF. The variable domain in full, with the rest retrieved from reference TRBV5-1 and TRBJ2-1, is KAGVTQTPRYLIKTRGQQVTLSCSPISGHRSVSWYQQTPGQGLQFLFEYFSETQRNKGNFPGRFSGRQFSNSRSEMNVSTLELGDSALYLCASREGADNEQFFGPGTRLTVL.

The chain carries TRBV7-3 and TRBJ2-5; 11 bases agree with TRBD1. The CDR3 spans 16 residues. Germline V gene lookup returns CDR1 SGHTA and CDR2 FQGTGA. With V trimmed by 2 bases and J by 2 bases, 4 bases remained unmatched. The DNA for the CDR3 is TGTGCCAGCAGCTTAGGACAGGGGGCGGGACAAGAGACCCAGTACTTC. It specifies CASSLGQGAGQETQYF.

The rearrangement joins TRBV2 to TRBJ2-7, with a weak D call TRBD2 (6 bases). This CDR3 contains 14 residues. The germline gives CDR1 SNHLY, CDR2 FYNNEI. Between the trimmed V and J ends, which lost 6 bases and 0 bases, there was a span of 12 bases. The chain's CDR3 is CASRRRENSYEQYF. DNA of the CDR3: TGTGCCAGCAGGCGTCGGGAGAACTCCTACGAGCAGTACTTC. The full variable domain, in which reference TRBV2 and TRBJ2-7 provide the parts outside the CDR3, is EPEVTQTPSHQVTQMGQEVILRCVPISNHLYFYWYRQILGQKVEFLVSFYNNEISEKSEIFDDQFSVERPDGSNFTLKIRSTKLEDSAMYFCASRRRENSYEQYFGPGTRLTVT.

This chain joins TRBV4-2 and TRBJ2-7; D perhaps matches TRBD1 (6 bases). The CDR3 sequence is 15 residues long. Trimming removed 0 bases at V and 5 bases at J, with 14 bases between. In germline, CDR1 is LGHNA, CDR2 YNFKEQ. The CDR3 region is CASSQEGRGRDEQYF. In nucleotides, the CDR3 is TGTGCCAGCAGCCAAGAAGGCAGGGGAAGGGACGAGCAGTACTTC.

V and J are TRBV2 and TRBJ2-7, with 8 positions matching TRBD2. This CDR3 is built from 13 residues. The V gene end was trimmed by 3 bases and the J gene end by 2 bases; junction bases not matched to a gene: 0. Germline V gene lookup returns CDR1 SNHLY and CDR2 FYNNEI. CDR3 bases: TGTGCCAGCAGTGAGGGACTAGCCTACGAGCAGTACTTC. Its protein is CASSEGLAYEQYF.